This entry lists 16 T cell receptor beta chains sequenced from one sample in a study of long-term antiretroviral therapy in people with HIV. The authors ran the immunoSEQ assay, v3.0, at survey level. The assay was immunoSEQ multiplex PCR, and TCRdb's table has in-frame clones only and misses some. Among about 16,000 clones, 85% to 90% were seen once, and the ten largest hold 14% to 15%. The starting material was unsorted PBMCs, obtained 2.3 years before starting antiretroviral therapy. These receptors all stem from a woman between 25 and 40 years old with HIV.

This sequence joins TRBV19 and TRBJ1-4; possible D gene TRBD1, 5 bases. Germline V CDR1 and CDR2: LNHDA, SQIVND (reference sequence). There are 14 residues in the CDR3. Trimming left V 4 bases short and J 13 bases short, with 19 bases between. The CDR3 region has the DNA TGTGCCAGTAGTACCCGGGACTACCTACCTCCACTGTTTTTT. Protein: CASSTRDYLPPLFF.

CDR3 nucleotide sequence: TGTGCCACCAGCAGAGCAGGGACAGAGTACGGCTACGAGCAGTACTTC. Amino acids: CATSRAGTEYGYEQYF. The chain couples TRBV15 to TRBJ2-7; 7 bases match TRBD1. CDR1 and CDR2 (germline): LNHNV, YYDKDF (reference sequence). Unmatched junction bases numbered 9, after V lost 1 base and J lost 3 bases. The CDR3 covers 16 residues.

This clone showed up just once. The chain has TRBV5-4 and TRBJ2-4; 7 bases match TRBD2. This CDR3 is 14 amino acids long. Per germline, CDR1 SGHNT and CDR2 YYREEE (reference sequence). V trimming: 6 bases; J trimming: 7 bases; junction bases outside the gene matches: 10. This chain's CDR3 is CASTMAGVGNIQYF. CDR3 DNA: TGTGCCAGCACCATGGCGGGGGTCGGGAACATTCAGTACTTC.

This clone was seen a few times. The chain has TRBV2 and TRBJ2-7; no firm D call. The V end was cut by 4 bases, the J end by 3 bases, with 10 bases between. Germline lookup yields CDR1 SNHLY and CDR2 FYNNEI. The CDR3 spans 13 residues. In nucleotides, the CDR3 is TGTGCCAGCAGTGCAGAGCTCCTCTACGAGCAGTACTTC. Translating gives CASSAELLYEQYF.

The chain links TRBV6-5 to TRBJ2-3; D may be TRBD2 (6 bases). Trimming removed 2 bases from V and 6 bases from J, with 12 bases in between. The CDR3 runs to 14 residues. In germline, CDR1 is MNHEY, CDR2 SVGAGI. CDR3 loop: CASSYGGMGDTQYF. CDR3 in DNA: TGTGCCAGCAGTTACGGCGGGATGGGTGATACGCAGTATTTT.

This clone came up a few times. This chain connects TRBV11-2 to TRBJ1-6; unclear D gene. The CDR3 runs to 14 residues. Trimming shortened V by 0 bases and J by 2 bases, and 2 bases separated the two germline ends. Germline V lookup: CDR1 SGHAT, CDR2 FQNNGV. DNA for the CDR3: TGTGCCAGCAGCTTAGAAACCTATAATTCACCCCTCCACTTT. The encoded protein is CASSLETYNSPLHF.

Here the CDR3 DNA reads TGTGCCATCAGTGAGTTGGGGGAGAGTTTTGACACTGAAGCTTTCTTT. Encoded protein: CAISELGESFDTEAFF. The rearrangement joins TRBV10-3 to TRBJ1-1; TRBD1 is a possible D gene (5 bases). V was pared by 1 base and J by 3 bases, with 15 bases between. This CDR3 has 16 amino acids. CDR1 and CDR2 (germline): ENHRY, SYGVKD.

The gene calls are TRBV18 and TRBJ2-1, with 10 bases that match TRBD2. Germline CDR1 KGHSH, CDR2 LQKENI. The ends lost 1 base at V and 9 bases at J; junction bases unmatched: 6. This CDR3 region has 15 residues. The CDR3 region has the DNA TGTGCCAGCTCACCACGAACTAGCGGGGCTATTGAGCAGTTCTTC. This translates into CASSPRTSGAIEQFF.

The J gene is TRBJ1-1, the V gene TRBV18; no definite D call. The germline V and J ends were trimmed by 2 bases and 0 bases, with 10 bases remaining between them. The V gene's germline CDR1 is KGHSH and CDR2 LQKENI. This CDR3 has 15 amino acids. The CDR3 here is CASSPEVSVNTEAFF. For the CDR3, the DNA is TGTGCCAGCTCACCAGAGGTTTCGGTGAACACTGAAGCTTTCTTT.

This chain connects TRBV10-3 to TRBJ2-5; 11 bases map to TRBD2. The CDR3 length is 15 residues. From germline, CDR1 is ENHRY and CDR2 SYGVKD. The ends lost 6 bases at V and 4 bases at J; junction bases unmatched: 7. The CDR3 nucleotides read TGTGCCATCAGCCCAACTAGCGGGGGAGCAGAGACCCAGTACTTC. Protein sequence: CAISPTSGGAETQYF.

By share, this clone ranks as hyperexpanded. The gene calls are TRBV6-5 and TRBJ2-7; 12 bases fit TRBD2. The CDR3 runs 15 residues. The junction had 5 bases not matched to a gene; V was cut back by 5 bases and J by 3 bases. From germline, CDR1 is MNHEY and CDR2 SVGAGI. CDR3 amino acids: CASSLRTSGNYEQYF. CDR3 sequence (DNA): TGTGCCAGCAGTCTTCGGACTAGCGGGAACTACGAGCAGTACTTC.

This chain connects TRBV7-9 to TRBJ2-5; 8 bases are a match to TRBD2. The CDR3 spans 16 residues. The J segment lost 1 base and the V segment lost 5 bases, leaving 9 bases of the junction unmatched. The germline gives CDR1 SEHNR, CDR2 FQNEAQ (reference sequence). The CDR3 DNA is TGTGCCAGCAGCCCGCCGCATAGCGGGGCCCAAGAGACCCAGTACTTC. It encodes CASSPPHSGAQETQYF. Complete variable domain (other parts from reference TRBV7-9 and TRBJ2-5): DTGVSQNPRHKITKRGQNVTFRCDPISEHNRLYWYRQTLGQGPEFLTYFQNEAQLEKSRLLSDRFSAERPKGSFSTLEIQRTEQGDSAMYLCASSPPHSGAQETQYFGPGTRLLVL.

This chain connects TRBV2 to TRBJ2-3; D may be TRBD1 (6 bases). The CDR3 sequence is 13 residues long. V was trimmed by 8 bases and J by 1 base, leaving 10 bases between them. Germline CDR1 SNHLY, CDR2 FYNNEI. The CDR3 DNA sequence: TGTGCCAGCGCAGGGGAACGCACAGATACGCAGTATTTT. Translated, it gives CASAGERTDTQYF.

The chain employs TRBV10-1 and TRBJ2-5, with TRBD1 identical over 7 bases. The germline V gene has CDR1 WNHNN and CDR2 SYGVQD (reference sequence). V dropped 6 bases and J dropped 3; count of bases not matched to a gene: 7. The length of the CDR3 is 14 residues. This chain's CDR3 is CASSRGSPKETQYF. CDR3 DNA sequence: TGCGCCAGCAGCAGGGGGTCTCCAAAAGAGACCCAGTACTTC.

This chain connects TRBV18 to TRBJ2-7; either TRBD1 or TRBD2 may fit D (5 bases each). CDR3 length: 13 residues. Germline V gene data show CDR1 as KGHSH and CDR2 as LQKENI. Deletions cut 6 bases from V and 2 bases from J, with 11 bases between. DNA for the CDR3: TGTGCCAGCTCCTCCGGGGACCCCTACGAGCAGTACTTC. Amino acid sequence: CASSSGDPYEQYF.

The chain combines TRBV6-6 with TRBJ1-1; D not resolved. Germline-derived CDR1 and CDR2 are MNHNY and SVGAGI (reference sequence). Trimming removed 2 bases at V and 4 bases at J, with 2 bases between. The CDR3 consists of 11 residues. The CDR3: CASSYSTEAFF. The CDR3, as DNA: TGTGCCAGCAGTTACAGCACTGAAGCTTTCTTT.